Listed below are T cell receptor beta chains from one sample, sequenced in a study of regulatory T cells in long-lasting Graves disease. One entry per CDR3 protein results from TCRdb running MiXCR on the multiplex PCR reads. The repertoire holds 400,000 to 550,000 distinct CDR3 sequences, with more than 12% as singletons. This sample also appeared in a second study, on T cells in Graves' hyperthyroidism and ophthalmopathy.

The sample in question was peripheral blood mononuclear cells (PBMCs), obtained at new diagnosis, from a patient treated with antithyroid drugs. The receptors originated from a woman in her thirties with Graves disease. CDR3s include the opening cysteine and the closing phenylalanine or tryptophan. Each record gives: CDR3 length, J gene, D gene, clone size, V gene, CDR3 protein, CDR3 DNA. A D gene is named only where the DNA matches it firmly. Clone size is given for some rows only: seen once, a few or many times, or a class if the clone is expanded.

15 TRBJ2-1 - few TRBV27 CASSLLRATGFQQFF TGTGCCAGCAGTCTTCTGAGGGCGACAGGTTTTCAGCAGTTCTTC
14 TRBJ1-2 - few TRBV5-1 CASSLDGGVYGYTF TGCGCCAGCAGCTTGGACGGAGGTGTCTATGGCTACACCTTC
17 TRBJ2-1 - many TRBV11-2 CASSSTVRELGYNEQFF TGTGCCAGCAGCTCAACCGTGCGGGAATTGGGGTACAATGAGCAGTTCTTC
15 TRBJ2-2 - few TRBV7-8 CASSSLPRDTGELFF TGTGCCAGCAGCTCCCTTCCAAGGGACACCGGGGAGCTGTTTTTT
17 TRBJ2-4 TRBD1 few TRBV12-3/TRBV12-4 CASRETGGRLAKNIQYF TGTGCCAGCAGGGAAACAGGGGGCCGACTAGCCAAAAACATTCAGTACTTC
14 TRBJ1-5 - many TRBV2 CASSAVNSNQPQHF TGTGCCAGCAGTGCGGTAAATAGCAATCAGCCCCAGCATTTT
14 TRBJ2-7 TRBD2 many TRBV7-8 CASRVGLDFYEQYF TGTGCCAGCAGAGTGGGACTAGATTTCTACGAGCAGTACTTC
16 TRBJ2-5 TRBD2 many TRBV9 CASSYATSGIQETQYF TGTGCCAGCAGCTATGCAACTAGCGGGATCCAAGAGACCCAGTACTTC
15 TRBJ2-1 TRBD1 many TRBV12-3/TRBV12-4 CASSPPGQGSNEQFF TGTGCCAGCAGTCCCCCGGGACAGGGGAGCAATGAGCAGTTCTTC
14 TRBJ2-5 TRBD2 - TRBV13 CASSRLATQETQYF TGTGCCAGCAGCCGACTAGCGACCCAAGAGACCCAGTACTTC
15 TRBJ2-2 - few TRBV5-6 CASSLGYTLTGELFF TGTGCCAGCAGCTTGGGATATACTCTCACCGGGGAGCTGTTTTTT
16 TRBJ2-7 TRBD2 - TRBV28 CASSLSPGLAGDEQYF TGTGCCAGCAGTTTATCGCCGGGACTAGCGGGAGACGAGCAGTACTTC
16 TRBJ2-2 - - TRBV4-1 CASSQVKGANTGELFF TGCGCCAGCAGCCAAGTAAAGGGAGCGAACACCGGGGAGCTGTTTTTT
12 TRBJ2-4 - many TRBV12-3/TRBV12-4 CASSFGKNIQYF TGTGCCAGCAGTTTTGGCAAAAACATTCAGTACTTC
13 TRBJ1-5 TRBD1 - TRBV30 CAWDRQGLQPQHF TGTGCCTGGGATAGACAGGGGCTGCAGCCCCAGCATTTT
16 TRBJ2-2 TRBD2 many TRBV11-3 CASSTPGLANTGELFF TGTGCCAGCAGTACACCGGGACTAGCGAACACCGGGGAGCTGTTTTTT
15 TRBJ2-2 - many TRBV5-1 CASSSGTVYTGELFF TGCGCCAGCAGCTCGGGGACCGTCTACACCGGGGAGCTGTTTTTT
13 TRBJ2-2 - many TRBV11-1 CASGNKRAGELFF TGTGCCAGCGGGAACAAGAGGGCCGGGGAGCTGTTTTTT
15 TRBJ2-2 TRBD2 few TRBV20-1 CSAHRLATNTGELFF TGCAGTGCCCATCGACTAGCGACCAACACCGGGGAGCTGTTTTTT
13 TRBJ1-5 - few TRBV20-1 CSASLGSNQPQHF TGCAGTGCTAGCCTAGGTAGCAATCAGCCCCAGCATTTT
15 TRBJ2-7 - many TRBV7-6 CASSLYSVATYEQYF TGTGCCAGCAGCTTATACTCAGTTGCTACCTACGAGCAGTACTTC
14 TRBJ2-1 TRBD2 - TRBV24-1 CATSECGRGDEQFF TGTGCCACCAGTGAGTGCGGGAGGGGCGATGAGCAGTTCTTC
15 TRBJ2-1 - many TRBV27 CASSSAAPPFDEQFF TGTGCCAGCAGTTCGGCGGCCCCACCCTTCGATGAGCAGTTCTTC
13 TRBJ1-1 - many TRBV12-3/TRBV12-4 CASSFRQIAEAFF TGTGCCAGCAGTTTTAGACAGATCGCTGAAGCTTTCTTT
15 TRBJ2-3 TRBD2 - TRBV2 CASTSWAGEADTQYF TGTGCCAGCACCTCGTGGGCGGGAGAGGCAGATACGCAGTATTTT
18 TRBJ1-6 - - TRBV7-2 CASSNHNMVNSYNSPLHF TGTGCCAGCAGCAATCATAACATGGTTAACTCCTATAATTCACCCCTCCACTTT
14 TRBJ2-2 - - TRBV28 CASSRGQNTGELFF TGTGCCAGCAGTCGTGGACAGAACACCGGGGAGCTGTTTTTT
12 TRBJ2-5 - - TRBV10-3 CAIAQHEETQYF TGTGCCATAGCGCAGCACGAAGAGACCCAGTACTTC
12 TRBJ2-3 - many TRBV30 CAWSVIGDTQYF TGTGCCTGGAGTGTAATCGGAGATACGCAGTATTTT
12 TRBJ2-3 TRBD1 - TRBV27 CASGTGTDTQYF TGTGCCAGCGGGACAGGCACAGATACGCAGTATTTT
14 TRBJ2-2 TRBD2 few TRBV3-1 CASSYGRLTGELFF TGTGCCAGCAGCTACGGGAGGCTCACCGGGGAGCTGTTTTTT
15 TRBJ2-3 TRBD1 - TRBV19 CASSIGQGRQNTQYF TGTGCCAGTAGTATCGGACAGGGTCGACAGAATACGCAGTATTTT
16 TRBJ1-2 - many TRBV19 CASSIAPRGEAYGYTF TGTGCCAGTAGTATAGCGCCCAGGGGTGAGGCCTATGGCTACACCTTC
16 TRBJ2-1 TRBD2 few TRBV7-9 CASSPPGTSGGNEQFF TGTGCCAGCAGCCCGCCTGGGACTAGCGGTGGAAATGAGCAGTTCTTC
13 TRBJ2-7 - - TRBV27 CASSLLARREQYF TGTGCCAGCAGTTTATTGGCCCGGAGGGAGCAGTACTTC
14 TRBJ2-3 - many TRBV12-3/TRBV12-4 CASRARESTDTQYF TGTGCCAGCAGGGCACGGGAGAGCACAGATACGCAGTATTTT
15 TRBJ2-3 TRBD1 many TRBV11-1 CASSFGQAVADTQYF TGTGCCAGCAGCTTTGGACAGGCTGTCGCAGATACGCAGTATTTT
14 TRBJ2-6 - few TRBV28 CASCLSSGANVLTF TGTGCCAGCTGTCTGAGCTCTGGGGCCAACGTCCTGACTTTC
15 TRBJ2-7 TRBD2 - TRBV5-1 CASSGSGSVTDEQYF TGCGCCAGCTCAGGGAGCGGGAGTGTCACGGACGAGCAGTACTTC
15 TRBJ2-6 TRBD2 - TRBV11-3 CASSLLAASANVLTF TGTGCCAGCAGCTTACTAGCGGCTTCTGCCAACGTCCTGACTTTC
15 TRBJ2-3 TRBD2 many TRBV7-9 CASSHSGRGTDTQYF TGTGCCAGCAGCCATAGCGGGAGAGGGACAGATACGCAGTATTTT
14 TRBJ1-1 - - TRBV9 CASGADRQNTEAFF TGTGCCAGCGGTGCGGACAGACAGAACACTGAAGCTTTCTTT
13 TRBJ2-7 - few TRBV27 CASSPSQSYEQYF TGTGCCAGCAGTCCTTCACAGTCCTACGAGCAGTACTTC
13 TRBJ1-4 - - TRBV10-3 CAIKAATNEKLFF TGTGCCATCAAAGCGGCAACTAATGAAAAACTGTTTTTT
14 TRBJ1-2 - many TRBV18 CASSATDINYGYTF TGTGCCAGCTCAGCTACCGACATTAACTATGGCTACACCTTC
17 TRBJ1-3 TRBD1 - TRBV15 CATSRDGQGASGNTIYF TGTGCCACCAGCAGAGATGGACAGGGGGCTTCTGGAAACACCATATATTTT
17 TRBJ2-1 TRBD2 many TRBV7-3 CASSSLRGTSGYNEQFF TGTGCCAGCAGCTCACTCCGCGGGACTAGCGGATACAATGAGCAGTTCTTC
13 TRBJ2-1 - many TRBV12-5 CASGQNSYNEQFF TGTGCTAGTGGACAAAACTCCTACAATGAGCAGTTCTTC
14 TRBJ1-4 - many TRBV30 CAWSVPWSNEKLFF TGTGCCTGGAGTGTCCCGTGGTCTAATGAAAAACTGTTTTTT
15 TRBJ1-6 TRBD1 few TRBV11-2 CASSQGVWGNSPLHF TGTGCCAGCAGCCAGGGGGTTTGGGGGAATTCACCCCTCCACTTT
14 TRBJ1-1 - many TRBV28 CASSPPGVSQAAFF TGTGCCAGCAGTCCCCCCGGTGTAAGTCAGGCGGCTTTCTTT
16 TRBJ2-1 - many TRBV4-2 CASSQENTGYYNEQFF TGTGCCAGCAGCCAAGAAAACACAGGTTATTACAATGAGCAGTTCTTC
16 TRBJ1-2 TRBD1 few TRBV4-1 CASSQPRQGKNYGYTF TGCGCCAGCAGCCAGCCAAGACAGGGGAAGAACTATGGCTACACCTTC